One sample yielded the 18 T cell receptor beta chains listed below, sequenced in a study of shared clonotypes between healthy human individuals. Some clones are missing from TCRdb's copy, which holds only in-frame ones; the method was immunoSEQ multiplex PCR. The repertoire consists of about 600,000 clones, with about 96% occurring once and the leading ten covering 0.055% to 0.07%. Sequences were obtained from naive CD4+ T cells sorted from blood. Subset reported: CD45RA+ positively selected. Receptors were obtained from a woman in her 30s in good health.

CDR3 in amino acids: CASSYVDRGLQPQHF. CDR3 DNA: TGCGCCAGCAGCTATGTGGACAGGGGGCTTCAGCCCCAGCATTTT. The V and J genes are TRBV5-1 and TRBJ1-5, with 11 bases identical to TRBD1. The germline V gene has CDR1 SGHRS and CDR2 YFSETQ. The CDR3 loop spans 15 amino acids. V shed 3 bases and J 6 bases; nucleotides not matched to a gene: 5.

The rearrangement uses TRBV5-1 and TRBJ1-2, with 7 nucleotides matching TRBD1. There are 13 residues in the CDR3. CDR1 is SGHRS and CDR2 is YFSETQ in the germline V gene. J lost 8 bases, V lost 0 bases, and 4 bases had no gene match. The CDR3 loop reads CASSLEGGLGYTF. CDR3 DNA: TGCGCCAGCAGCTTGGAAGGGGGCCTCGGCTACACCTTC.

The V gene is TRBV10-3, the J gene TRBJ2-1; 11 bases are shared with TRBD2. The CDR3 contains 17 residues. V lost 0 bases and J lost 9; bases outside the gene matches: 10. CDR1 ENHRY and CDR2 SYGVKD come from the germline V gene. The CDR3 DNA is TGTGCCATCAGTGAGTCGGGGTTAGCGGGAGGGCCTGCTGAGCAGTTCTTC. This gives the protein CAISESGLAGGPAEQFF.

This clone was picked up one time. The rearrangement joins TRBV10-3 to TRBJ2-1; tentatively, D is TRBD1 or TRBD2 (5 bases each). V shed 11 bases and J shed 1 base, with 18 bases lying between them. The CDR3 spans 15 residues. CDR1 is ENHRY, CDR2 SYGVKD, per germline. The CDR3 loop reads CAARREGPSYNEQFF. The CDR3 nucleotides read TGTGCCGCTCGTCGAGAGGGACCGTCCTACAATGAGCAGTTCTTC.

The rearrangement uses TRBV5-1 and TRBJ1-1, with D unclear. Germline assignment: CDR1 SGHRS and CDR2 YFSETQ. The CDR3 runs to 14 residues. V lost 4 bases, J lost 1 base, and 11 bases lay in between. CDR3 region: CASSVLEGNTEAFF. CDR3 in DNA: TGCGCCAGCAGCGTACTTGAGGGGAACACTGAAGCTTTCTTT. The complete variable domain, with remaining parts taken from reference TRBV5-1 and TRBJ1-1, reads KAGVTQTPRYLIKTRGQQVTLSCSPISGHRSVSWYQQTPGQGLQFLFEYFSETQRNKGNFPGRFSGRQFSNSRSEMNVSTLELGDSALYLCASSVLEGNTEAFFGQGTRLTVV.

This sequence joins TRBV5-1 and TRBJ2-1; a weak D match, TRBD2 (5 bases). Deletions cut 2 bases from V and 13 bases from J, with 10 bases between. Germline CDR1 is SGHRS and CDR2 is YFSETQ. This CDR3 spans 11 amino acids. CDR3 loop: CASSFGEKQFF. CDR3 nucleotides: TGCGCCAGCAGCTTCGGGGAAAAACAGTTCTTC.

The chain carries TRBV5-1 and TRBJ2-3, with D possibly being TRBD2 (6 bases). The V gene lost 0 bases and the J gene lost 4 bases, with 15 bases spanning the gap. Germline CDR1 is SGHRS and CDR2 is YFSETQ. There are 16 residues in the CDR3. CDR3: CASSLGPGVAADTQYF. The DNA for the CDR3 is TGCGCCAGCAGCTTGGGTCCGGGAGTGGCGGCAGATACGCAGTATTTT. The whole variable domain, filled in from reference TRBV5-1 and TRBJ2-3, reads KAGVTQTPRYLIKTRGQQVTLSCSPISGHRSVSWYQQTPGQGLQFLFEYFSETQRNKGNFPGRFSGRQFSNSRSEMNVSTLELGDSALYLCASSLGPGVAADTQYFGPGTRLTVL.

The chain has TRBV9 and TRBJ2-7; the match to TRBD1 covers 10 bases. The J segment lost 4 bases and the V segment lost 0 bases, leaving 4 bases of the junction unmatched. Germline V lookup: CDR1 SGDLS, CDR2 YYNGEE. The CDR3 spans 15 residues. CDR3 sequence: CASSVGGTGVYEQYF. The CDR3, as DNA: TGTGCCAGCAGCGTAGGCGGGACAGGGGTTTACGAGCAGTACTTC.

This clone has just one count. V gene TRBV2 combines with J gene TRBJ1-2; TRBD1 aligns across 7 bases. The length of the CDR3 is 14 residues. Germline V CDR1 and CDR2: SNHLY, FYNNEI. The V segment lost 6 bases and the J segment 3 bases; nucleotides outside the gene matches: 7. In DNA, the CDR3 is TGTGCCAGCAGCTATATCGACAGGGACTATGGCTACACCTTC. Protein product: CASSYIDRDYGYTF.

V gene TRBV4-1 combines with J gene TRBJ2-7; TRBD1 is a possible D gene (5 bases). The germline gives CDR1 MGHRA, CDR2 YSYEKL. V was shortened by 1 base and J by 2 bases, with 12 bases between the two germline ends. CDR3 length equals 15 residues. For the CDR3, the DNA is TGCGCCAGCAGCCAAGGTGCAGGGTCCACCTACGAGCAGTACTTC. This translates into CASSQGAGSTYEQYF.

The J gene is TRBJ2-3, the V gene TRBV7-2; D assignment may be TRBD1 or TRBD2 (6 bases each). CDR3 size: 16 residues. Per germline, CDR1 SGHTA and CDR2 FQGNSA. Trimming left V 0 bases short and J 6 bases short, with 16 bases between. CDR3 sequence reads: CASSLAEGRGKDTQYF. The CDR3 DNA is TGTGCCAGCAGCTTAGCGGAGGGCAGGGGAAAGGATACGCAGTATTTT.

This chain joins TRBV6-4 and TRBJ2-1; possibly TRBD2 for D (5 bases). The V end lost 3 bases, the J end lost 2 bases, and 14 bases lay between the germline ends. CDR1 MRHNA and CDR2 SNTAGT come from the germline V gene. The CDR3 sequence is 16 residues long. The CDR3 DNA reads TGTGCCAGCAGTGAGCGGGTAGCCCAGACCTACAATGAGCAGTTCTTC. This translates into CASSERVAQTYNEQFF.

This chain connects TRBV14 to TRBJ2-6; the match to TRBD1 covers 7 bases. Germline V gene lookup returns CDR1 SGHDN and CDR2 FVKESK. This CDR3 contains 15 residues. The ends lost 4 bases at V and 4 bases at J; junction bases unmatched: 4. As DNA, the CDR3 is TGTGCCAGCAGCCCAAGGGGGCGAGGGGCCAACGTCCTGACTTTC. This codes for CASSPRGRGANVLTF. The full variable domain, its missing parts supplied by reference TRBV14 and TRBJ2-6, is EAGVTQFPSHSVIEKGQTVTLRCDPISGHDNLYWYRRVMGKEIKFLLHFVKESKQDESGMPNNRFLAERTGGTYSTLKVQPAELEDSGVYFCASSPRGRGANVLTFGAGSRLTVL.

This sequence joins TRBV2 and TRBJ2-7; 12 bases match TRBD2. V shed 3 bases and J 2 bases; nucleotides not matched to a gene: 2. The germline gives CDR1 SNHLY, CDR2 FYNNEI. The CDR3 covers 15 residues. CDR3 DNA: TGTGCCAGCAGTGACAGACTAGCGGGAGCCTACGAGCAGTACTTC. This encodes CASSDRLAGAYEQYF.

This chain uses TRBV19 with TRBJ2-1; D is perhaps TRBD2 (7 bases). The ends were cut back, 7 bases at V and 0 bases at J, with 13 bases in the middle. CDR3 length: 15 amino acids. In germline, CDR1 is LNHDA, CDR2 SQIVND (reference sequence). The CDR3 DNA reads TGTGCCAGTACACTGGGGGGGGCCTCCTACAATGAGCAGTTCTTC. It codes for CASTLGGASYNEQFF.

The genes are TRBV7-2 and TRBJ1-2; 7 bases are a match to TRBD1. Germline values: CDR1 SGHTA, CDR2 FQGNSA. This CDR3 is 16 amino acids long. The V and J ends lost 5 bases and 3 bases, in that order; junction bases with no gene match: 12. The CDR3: CASSRPAGQPDYGYTF. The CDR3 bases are TGTGCCAGCAGCCGGCCGGCGGGACAGCCGGACTATGGCTACACCTTC.

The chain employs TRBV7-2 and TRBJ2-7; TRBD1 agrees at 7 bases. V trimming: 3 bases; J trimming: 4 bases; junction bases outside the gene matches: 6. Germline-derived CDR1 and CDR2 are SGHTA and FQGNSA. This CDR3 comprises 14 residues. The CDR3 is CASSFRRGPYEQYF. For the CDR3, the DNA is TGTGCCAGCAGCTTTAGAAGGGGGCCGTACGAGCAGTACTTC.

The CDR3 bases are TGTGCCAGCAGCCATCGACCCGGGACTAGCGGGAGGGCCTACAATGAGCAGTTCTTC. Translation: CASSHRPGTSGRAYNEQFF. The rearrangement links TRBV14 to TRBJ2-1; the match to TRBD2 covers 16 bases. The junction had 7 bases not matched to a gene; V was cut back by 3 bases and J by 2 bases. The CDR3 runs 19 residues. Germline assignment: CDR1 SGHDN and CDR2 FVKESK.